This TCR beta chain was captured in a study of cytomegalovirus exposure and HLA in healthy donors. Whole-study context: The same platform used for the 666 first-cohort repertoires was also used for the roughly 130 validation repertoires, as a later analysis reported.

Looked up from germline, CDR1 is MGHDK and CDR2 is SYGVNS. V lost 6 bases and J 0 bases, leaving 6 bases between the germline ends. This CDR3 contains 13 residues. General study points: The study designated 160 or so TCR beta chains cytomegalovirus-associated. Through in vitro validation, three CMV-associated chains were shown to be specific for CMV antigens.

On this clone itself: Its cognate antigen is unknown.

Using immunoSEQ multiplex PCR, the repertoire was profiled, and TCRdb retains in-frame clones only, with some absent. The data hold about 120,000 clones, with 88% observed a single time. The receptor was derived from a woman younger than 35 in good health and CMV-seropositive. This chain uses TRBV25-1 with TRBJ1-5; D remains ambiguous. The sequenced material came from PBMCs. The CDR3 nucleotides read TGTGCCAGCAGCCTGCGTAGCAATCAGCCCCAGCATTTT. Translated, it gives CASSLRSNQPQHF. Filled out from reference TRBV25-1 and TRBJ1-5, the complete variable domain reads EADIYQTPRYLVIGTGKKITLECSQTMGHDKMYWYQQDPGMELHLIHYSYGVNSTEKGDLSSESTVSRIRTEHFPLTLESARPSHTSQYLCASSLRSNQPQHFGDGTRLSIL.